The subject of this entry is one T cell receptor beta chain. Its antigen is still unknown. This sample is part of a study of identical twins. The study's findings and limits: Low generation probability was overrepresented in out-of-frame alpha sequences shared by twins.

CDR3 length: 17 residues. J gave up 0 bases and V 3 bases, and 5 bases lay outside the gene matches. TCRdb re-called the 5' RACE reads through MiXCR, storing one row per CDR3 protein. The top ten hold over 35% of the sample, which has fewer than 250,000 distinct CDR3 sequences, approximately 15% seen once. These data were likewise used in another study, on T cells expressing NK-cell markers. That report adds: Of eight sequenced donors, seven were HCMV-seropositive and one HCMV-seronegative. In several donors, dominant clonotypes made up about 25-60.1% of CD3+CD56-NKG2C+ cells. The study did not resolve the HCMV specificity of expanded NKG2C+ T cell clones.

This TCR was sampled from a woman aged 18-29 years in good health. Sequenced input: CD8+ T cells sorted from blood. The chain is built from TRBV12-3 or TRBV12-4 and TRBJ2-2; 9 nucleotides line up with TRBD2. The DNA for the CDR3 is TGTGCCAGCAGTTTCTTCGGACTAGCGACGAACACCGGGGAGCTGTTTTTT. Encoded protein: CASSFFGLATNTGELFF.